This TCR beta chain derives from a study of blood T cell repertoires in COVID-19 (dated by TCRdb to the early 2020s). Describing the broader study: Samples covering the acute and convalescent phases of COVID-19 were provided by collaborators in the United States, Italy and Spain. The prospective study material was composed of cDNA or gDNA derived from T cells, B-cell-depleted T cells, or PBMCs. The dataset comprised deeply sampled blood TCRbeta repertoires from subjects exposed to, actively infected with, or recovered from COVID-19. The repertoires were released in a freely available public database meant as a resource for research on the immune response to SARS-CoV-2. The samples were drawn from the first 160 participants of the ongoing ImmuneRACE study and from roughly 1,300 subjects provided by 6 global collaborators. Nearly every sample came with metadata listing a de-identified subject ID, COVID-19 status, age in years and sex. Where available, HLA class I and class II types were obtained from metadata supplied by the sample provider rather than from assay-based typing.

Points the paper makes about the study in general: How much clinical and demographic metadata was included differed by source and by participant, and the metadata was provided uncurated.

The germline V gene encodes CDR1 LGHDT and CDR2 YNNKEL (reference sequence). From cysteine to phenylalanine, the CDR3 is 16 amino acids long. CDR3 DNA is the only sequence kept; it has 48 bases, read in frame from the first base. V loses 4 bases at its end and J loses 3 bases; junction bases beyond the gene matches: 5. TCRbeta CDR3 regions were amplified from genomic DNA using the immunoSEQ Assay, a bias-controlled multiplex PCR. Under the source paper's analysis protocol: The number of nucleated cells in each sample was estimated from the amplification of reference gene primers within the assay. To quantify the absolute abundance of each unique TCRbeta CDR3 rearrangement, sequence reads were collapsed and filtered. For each sample, productive Simpson clonality was calculated as the square root of Simpson's diversity index over productive rearrangements. This immuneACCESS table, as held by TCRdb, lists in-frame sequences with V and J called but not all clones. Of the missing ones, under half trace to an unresolved V gene in checked studies; the others have no known cause. That table furnishes V, J and clone size, whereas the DNA furnished D and trimming. The sample contains a few hundred thousand clones, 87% of them found a single time. Of the sample, around 10% is held by the ten largest clones.

With regard to this clone: This clone's antigen is unknown. Per-base quality was not reported, and no clone a single base away is much larger than it.

Participants in the prospective study were aged roughly 18 to 90 years, lived in 24 United States geographic areas, and enrolled through a virtual design. Cohort assignment in the prospective study relied on participant-reported clinical history from a screening survey and a study questionnaire. For ImmuneRACE Cohort 3, a participant was defined as recovered based on two consecutive negative NP/OP PCR tests, clearance by a healthcare professional, or resolution of symptoms. In the prospective study, mobile phlebotomists collected whole blood, serum and a nasopharyngeal or oropharyngeal swab from each participant. Additional blood draws and questionnaires over an approximately 2-month period could optionally be provided by prospective study participants. Blood samples from the prospective study were shipped frozen or at room temperature prior to DNA extraction.

Sequenced sample: PBMCs or T cells enriched from blood (not recorded which). In this chain, TRBV3-1 (or the pseudogene TRBV3-2) is recombined with TRBJ2-1; TRBD1 agrees with 11 junctional bases. This TCR came from a woman younger than 30 who had recovered from COVID-19. The nucleotides are TGTGCCAGCAGCCGGAGGACAGGGGGCGGCTACAATGAGCAGTTCTTC. Its translation is CASSRRTGGGYNEQFF.